Each of the 6 T cell receptor beta chains below was sequenced from the same sample in a study of technical replicates of blood from four donors. Using immunoSEQ multiplex PCR, the repertoire was profiled, and TCRdb retains in-frame clones only, with some absent. The sample comprises 60,000 to 90,000 clones, approximately 96% of which are singletons, and roughly 0.3% rests with the top ten. Source material: T cells isolated from PBMCs. Source of these receptors: a human donor in good health.

The chain uses TRBV11-2 and TRBJ1-2; tentatively, D is TRBD1 (5 bases). Trimming pared 4 bases from V and 4 bases from J, leaving 10 bases between. The CDR3 covers 13 residues. Germline CDR1 is SGHAT and CDR2 is FQNNGV. The CDR3 spells CASSSGRSYGYTF. The CDR3 bases are TGTGCCAGCAGCTCAGGGCGAAGCTATGGCTACACCTTC.

The chain couples TRBV7-9 to TRBJ1-1; 10 bases align to TRBD1. Losses at the gene ends were 4 bases for V and 5 bases for J; bases not matched to a gene: 10. Germline loops: CDR1 SEHNR, CDR2 FQNEAQ (reference sequence). The CDR3 has 16 residues. CDR3 in DNA: TGTGCCAGCAGCTCCCGGGACAGGGGTGTAGAAACTGAAGCTTTCTTT. Protein: CASSSRDRGVETEAFF.

The chain joins TRBV11-3 to TRBJ2-1, with D perhaps TRBD2 (7 bases). This CDR3 has 15 residues. The ends were cut back, 5 bases at V and 0 bases at J, with 11 bases in the middle. Looked up from germline, CDR1 is SGHNT and CDR2 is YENEEA. The CDR3 reads CASSGGAISYNEQFF. The CDR3 nucleotides are TGTGCCAGCAGCGGGGGGGCCATCTCCTACAATGAGCAGTTCTTC.

This rearrangement joins TRBV9 to TRBJ2-5, with 8 bases fitting TRBD2. The CDR3 runs 15 residues. Trimming cost V 0 bases and J 2 bases; bases outside gene matches: 3. Germline values: CDR1 SGDLS, CDR2 YYNGEE. The CDR3: CASSVVGLAQETQYF. The CDR3 nucleotides read TGTGCCAGCAGCGTAGTAGGACTAGCTCAAGAGACCCAGTACTTC.

The chain is built from TRBV5-1 and TRBJ2-3, with D possibly matching TRBD1 (6 bases). V dropped 6 bases and J dropped 0 bases, with 11 bases sitting between them. The CDR3 extends over 14 amino acids. CDR1 and CDR2 from the germline V gene are SGHRS and YFSETQ. CDR3 coding DNA: TGCGCCAGCAACCCGGGACAAAGCACAGATACGCAGTATTTT. This sequence encodes CASNPGQSTDTQYF.

This chain uses TRBV19 with TRBJ2-7; the match to TRBD2 covers 8 bases. Germline assignment: CDR1 LNHDA and CDR2 SQIVND (reference sequence). Losses at the gene ends were 6 bases for V and 6 bases for J; bases not matched to a gene: 22. The CDR3 runs to 18 residues. CDR3 residues: CASSERPTSAGRAFEQYF. CDR3 DNA: TGTGCCAGTAGCGAGCGTCCGACTAGCGCGGGACGGGCATTCGAGCAGTACTTC.